A single sample gave rise to the 15 T cell receptor beta chains below, sequenced in a study of T-cell memory formation after mild COVID-19. TCRdb recomputed calls from the 5' RACE reads with MiXCR, one row per CDR3 protein. The sample holds 30,000 to 50,000 distinct CDR3 sequences, around 6.1% seen once. Sequencing input: PBMCs or a T cell subset sorted from them (not recorded which). The receptors stem from an adult who had mild COVID-19 (a few samples of this study predate the infection). Cell type and time point are not known.

This clonotype occurred many times. The rearrangement joins TRBV7-2 to TRBJ1-2, with D unclear. The CDR3 is made up of 13 amino acids. Trimming stripped 1 base from V and 3 bases from J, with 6 bases between. Germline V gene lookup returns CDR1 SGHTA and CDR2 FQGNSA. CDR3 region: CASSLDGHYGYTF. In nucleotides, the CDR3 is TGTGCCAGCAGCTTAGATGGTCACTATGGCTACACCTTC. The complete variable domain, with remaining parts taken from reference TRBV7-2 and TRBJ1-2, reads GAGVSQSPSNKVTEKGKDVELRCDPISGHTALYWYRQSLGQGLEFLIYFQGNSAPDKSGLPSDRFSAERTGGSVSTLTIQRTQQEDSAVYLCASSLDGHYGYTFGSGTRLTVV.

This clonotype turned up a few times. In DNA, the CDR3 is TGTGCCAGCAGCAGGGCACAGGCGAACTCTGGGGCCAACGTCCTGACTTTC. Protein product: CASSRAQANSGANVLTF. The V and J genes are TRBV6-2 or TRBV6-3 and TRBJ2-6; a possible D gene is TRBD1 (5 bases). The CDR3 covers 17 residues. Trimming removed 6 bases from V and 0 bases from J, with 15 bases in between. Germline-derived CDR1 and CDR2 are MNHEY and SVGEGT.

The chain combines TRBV20-1 with TRBJ1-1, with TRBD1 as a possible D gene (5 bases). This CDR3 is 13 amino acids long. Germline assignment: CDR1 DFQATT and CDR2 SNEGSKA (reference sequence). V was clipped by 3 bases and J by 4 bases, with 12 bases between them. The CDR3 is CSASKGTRTEAFF. DNA for the CDR3: TGCAGTGCTAGTAAAGGGACTCGCACTGAAGCTTTCTTT.

The chain uses TRBV5-8 and TRBJ2-7, with TRBD2 identical over 7 bases. Trimming took 4 bases from V and 3 from J; bases not matched to a gene: 16. This CDR3 comprises 17 residues. CDR1 and CDR2 (germline): SGHTS, YDEGEE. This chain's CDR3 is CASSPLFVRTRGYEQYF. For the CDR3, the DNA is TGTGCCAGCAGCCCCCTTTTTGTGAGGACTAGGGGCTACGAGCAGTACTTC.

This clonotype was observed at least ten times. The chain links TRBV12-3 or TRBV12-4 to TRBJ2-5; TRBD2 agrees at 8 bases. CDR3 length equals 17 residues. After removal of 4 bases from V and 5 bases from J, the junction contained 15 bases not matched to a gene. DNA for the CDR3: TGTGCCAGCAGTTCACGGACTAGCTTAAGGCTACCCGAGACCCAGTACTTC. Protein product: CASSSRTSLRLPETQYF.

The V call is TRBV5-1, the J call TRBJ1-2, with TRBD1 matching 7 bases. The ends lost 0 bases at V and 3 bases at J; junction bases unmatched: 2. The CDR3 covers 14 residues. From germline, CDR1 is SGHRS and CDR2 YFSETQ. The DNA for the CDR3 is TGCGCCAGCAGCTTGGGCAGGGGGGACTATGGCTACACCTTC. Residues: CASSLGRGDYGYTF.

This clonotype was seen more than once but under ten times. The chain is built from TRBV6-5 and TRBJ1-5; D is ambiguous. V was shortened by 5 bases and J by 3 bases, with 8 bases between the two germline ends. The CDR3 totals 13 residues. Germline V gene sequence: CDR1 MNHEY, CDR2 SVGAGI. The CDR3 DNA is TGTGCCAGCAGTACACAGTTCAATCAGCCCCAGCATTTT. This translates into CASSTQFNQPQHF.

This clonotype was detected many times. The gene calls are TRBV6-2 or TRBV6-3 and TRBJ2-7; TRBD2 aligns across 9 bases. Germline CDR1 is MNHEY and CDR2 is SVGEGT. This CDR3 contains 15 residues. V was clipped by 0 bases and J by 7 bases; unmatched bases: 7. CDR3 amino acids: CASSYSSSGSLEQYF. The CDR3 nucleotides are TGTGCCAGCAGTTACTCGAGTAGCGGGAGCTTAGAGCAGTACTTC.

This clonotype was observed many times. V usage is TRBV7-2 and J usage is TRBJ2-3; D gene uncertain. CDR3 length: 13 amino acids. V was pared by 3 bases and J by 5 bases, with 9 bases between. Germline V gene sequence: CDR1 SGHTA, CDR2 FQGNSA. The CDR3 here is CASSLVQQDTQYF. Written as DNA, the CDR3 is TGTGCCAGCAGCTTGGTGCAGCAAGATACGCAGTATTTT.

This clonotype showed up just a few times. The CDR3 sequence: CASTLGLAGNTGELFF. The DNA for the CDR3 is TGTGCCAGCACCCTAGGACTAGCGGGAAACACCGGGGAGCTGTTTTTT. This chain connects TRBV7-9 to TRBJ2-2; 12 positions agree with TRBD2. Germline CDR1 is SEHNR and CDR2 is FQNEAQ (reference sequence). The V gene end was trimmed by 7 bases and the J gene end by 2 bases; junction bases not matched to a gene: 5. The CDR3 runs to 16 residues.

This clonotype was seen more than once but under ten times. The V and J genes are TRBV12-3 or TRBV12-4 and TRBJ1-6; 9 bases fit TRBD1. The J segment lost 6 bases and the V segment lost 6 bases, leaving 6 bases of the junction unmatched. The CDR3 length is 15 residues. In nucleotides, the CDR3 is TGTGCCAGCAGCCGCCCGGGACAGGGTAATTCACCCCTCCACTTT. Encoded protein: CASSRPGQGNSPLHF.

The CDR3 coding sequence is TGCAGCGTTGCTCGTCTAGCCGGGGAGCTGTTTTTT. It codes for CSVARLAGELFF. V and J are TRBV29-1 and TRBJ2-2; no reliable D call. The CDR3 is 12 residues long. Germline CDR1 SQVTM, CDR2 ANQGSEA. Trimming left V 4 bases short and J 6 bases short, with 9 bases between.

The sample holds many counts of this clonotype. The V call is TRBV29-1, the J call TRBJ2-7; D unresolved. The V and J ends lost 7 bases and 1 base respectively, with 11 bases between them. CDR1 and CDR2 from the germline V gene are SQVTM and ANQGSEA. There are 12 residues in the CDR3. The CDR3 region is CSARPSSYEQYF. CDR3 bases: TGCAGCGCCCGACCTTCATCCTACGAGCAGTACTTC.

This clonotype was recorded a few times. The chain has TRBV16 and TRBJ1-1; possible D gene TRBD1, 6 bases. This CDR3 has 16 amino acids. Trimming left V 2 bases short and J 3 bases short, with 16 bases between. Germline CDR1 reads KGHSY; CDR2 reads FQNENV. The CDR3 nucleotides read TGTGCCAGCAGCCAAAACCCCGCAGGGGCCGACACTGAAGCTTTCTTT. This codes for CASSQNPAGADTEAFF.

This clonotype was seen many times. The V call is TRBV5-5, the J call TRBJ2-7, with D possibly being TRBD1 (5 bases). Between the trimmed V and J ends, which lost 6 bases and 2 bases, there was a span of 18 bases. This CDR3 region has 15 residues. The germline gives CDR1 SGHKS, CDR2 YYEKEE (reference sequence). The CDR3 spells CASNGLGVGPYEQYF. The DNA for the CDR3 is TGTGCCAGCAACGGGCTAGGGGTCGGGCCCTACGAGCAGTACTTC.